This is a list of T cell receptor beta chains from one sample in a study of shared clonotypes between healthy human individuals. Some clones are missing from TCRdb's copy, which holds only in-frame ones; the method was immunoSEQ multiplex PCR. The table records about 2.3 million clones, 92% of them present only once. The specimen was naive CD4+ T cells from PBMCs. These receptors originate from a man aged 18 to 30 in good health. Some clones in this sample may be carry-over from other donors' samples. The CDR3 runs from the conserved cysteine through the conserved F or W. The D gene is left open where the match is weak. Size is omitted from some rows. Given values are once, few, many or a class for expanded clones.

j_call clone_size v_call d_call cdr3_aa cdr3_nt
TRBJ2-7 - TRBV19 - CASQRGGRQPRFSYEQYF TGTGCCAGCCAAAGAGGGGGTCGCCAACCAAGGTTCTCCTACGAGCAGTACTTC
TRBJ2-5 - TRBV27 TRBD1 CASSIITGGETQYF TGTGCCAGCAGTATTATCACAGGGGGAGAGACCCAGTACTTC
TRBJ2-3 - TRBV6-5 - CASRLGGTSTDTQYF TGTGCCAGCAGATTAGGGGGAACTAGCACAGATACGCAGTATTTT
TRBJ2-5 - TRBV6-1 - CASSGLLGFRETQYF TGTGCCAGCAGTGGGTTATTGGGTTTTAGAGAGACCCAGTACTTC
TRBJ1-2 - TRBV6-1 TRBD1 CASSESGQGRYGYTF TGTGCCAGCAGCGAGAGCGGACAGGGGAGGTATGGCTACACCTTC
TRBJ1-5 - TRBV7-2 - CASSLGRPPQPQHF TGTGCCAGCAGCTTAGGTCGGCCTCCCCAGCCCCAGCATTTT
TRBJ2-5 - TRBV7-2 - CASSRRSQETQYF TGTGCCAGCAGCCGACGGAGCCAAGAGACCCAGTACTTC
TRBJ1-6 - TRBV7-9 - CASSFTNSPLHF TGTGCCAGCAGCTTCACGAACTCACCCCTCCACTTT
TRBJ1-5 - TRBV7-2 TRBD1 CASSLVSGGSNQPQHF TGTGCCAGCAGCTTAGTGTCAGGGGGAAGCAATCAGCCCCAGCATTTT
TRBJ2-7 - TRBV5-1 TRBD2 CASSLGVAGGPSGQYF TGCGCCAGCAGCTTGGGTGTAGCGGGAGGTCCTTCAGGGCAGTACTTC
TRBJ2-7 - TRBV6-1 - CASSDRSLVGQYF TGTGCCAGCAGTGACCGCTCCCTGGTTGGGCAGTACTTC
TRBJ2-3 - TRBV30 TRBD2 CACTSPKREYWADTQYF TGTGCATGCACTTCCCCTAAGCGGGAGTATTGGGCAGATACGCAGTATTTT
TRBJ2-7 - TRBV18 TRBD1 CASSPDRVSEQYF TGTGCCAGCTCACCGGACAGGGTTAGCGAGCAGTACTTC
TRBJ2-5 - TRBV11-2 - CASSLEALRETQYF TGTGCCAGCAGCTTAGAGGCCCTGCGGGAAACCCAGTACTTC
TRBJ1-5 few TRBV19 TRBD1 CASSMNQGQGFQPQHF TGTGCCAGTAGTATGAATCAGGGACAGGGATTTCAGCCCCAGCATTTT
TRBJ2-1 - TRBV18 TRBD2 CASSSGTSGSYNEQFF TGTGCCAGCTCATCCGGGACTAGCGGTTCCTACAATGAGCAGTTCTTC
TRBJ2-2 - TRBV18 - CASSSTDTGELFF TGTGCCAGCTCATCGACAGACACCGGGGAGCTGTTTTTT
TRBJ1-1 - TRBV20-1 - CSARADGEAFF TGCAGTGCTAGAGCTGACGGAGAAGCTTTCTTT
TRBJ1-4 once TRBV4-2 - CASSQVSFRENNEKLFF TGTGCCAGCAGCCAAGTCAGCTTTAGGGAGAATAATGAAAAACTGTTTTTT
TRBJ2-7 - TRBV4-3 - CASSQALASASYEQYF TGCGCCAGCAGCCAAGCGTTAGCTAGCGCGTCCTACGAGCAGTACTTC
TRBJ2-1 - TRBV5-8 TRBD2 CASSGLAREFF TGTGCCAGCAGCGGACTAGCGAGGGAGTTCTTC
TRBJ1-2 once TRBV6-6 - CASSYSAQGVYGYTF TGTGCCAGCAGTTACTCTGCACAGGGTGTCTATGGCTACACCTTC
TRBJ1-2 - TRBV28 - CASSLAGLSYGYTF TGTGCCAGCAGTTTGGCAGGGCTCTCCTATGGCTACACCTTC
TRBJ2-3 - TRBV5-1 - CASSLVPNKASTDTQYF TGCGCCAGCAGCTTGGTCCCGAATAAAGCTAGCACAGATACGCAGTATTTT
TRBJ2-7 - TRBV19 - CASSITRAGTSYEQYF TGTGCCAGTAGTATAACCCGGGCAGGGACGTCCTACGAGCAGTACTTC
TRBJ2-3 - TRBV19 - CASSMQRFDGDTQYF TGTGCCAGTAGTATGCAGCGGTTCGATGGGGATACGCAGTATTTT
TRBJ1-4 - TRBV28 - CASSLQVATNEKLFF TGTGCCAGCAGTCTCCAAGTTGCAACTAATGAAAAACTGTTTTTT